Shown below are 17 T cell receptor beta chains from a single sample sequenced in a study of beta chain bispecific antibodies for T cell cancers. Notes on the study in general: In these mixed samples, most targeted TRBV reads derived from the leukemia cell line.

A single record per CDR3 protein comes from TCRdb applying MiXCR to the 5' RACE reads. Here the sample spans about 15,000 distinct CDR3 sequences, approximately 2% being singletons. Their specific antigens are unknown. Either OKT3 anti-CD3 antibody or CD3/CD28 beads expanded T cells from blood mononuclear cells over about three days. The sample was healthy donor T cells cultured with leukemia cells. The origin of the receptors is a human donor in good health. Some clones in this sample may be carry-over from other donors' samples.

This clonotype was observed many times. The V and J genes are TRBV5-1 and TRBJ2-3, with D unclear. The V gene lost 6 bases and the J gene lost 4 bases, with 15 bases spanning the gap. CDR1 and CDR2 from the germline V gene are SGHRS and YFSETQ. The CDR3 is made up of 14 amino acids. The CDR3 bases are TGCGCCAGCATTGGCCCCTCCGGCCCAGATACGCAGTATTTT. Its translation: CASIGPSGPDTQYF.

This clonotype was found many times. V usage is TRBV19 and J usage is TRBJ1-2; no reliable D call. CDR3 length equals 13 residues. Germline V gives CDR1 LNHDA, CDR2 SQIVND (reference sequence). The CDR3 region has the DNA TGTGCAGCGACACCGGGTCCTAACTATGGCTACACCTTC. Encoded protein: CAATPGPNYGYTF.

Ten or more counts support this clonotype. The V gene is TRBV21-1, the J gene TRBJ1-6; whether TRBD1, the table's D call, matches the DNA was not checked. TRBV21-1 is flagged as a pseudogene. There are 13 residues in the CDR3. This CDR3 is CASSPKGGSPLHF. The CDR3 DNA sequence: TGTGCCAGCAGCCCTAAGGGCGGCTCACCCCTCCACTTT.

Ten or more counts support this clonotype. CDR3 residues: CASSPGRQKTQYF. CDR3 sequence (DNA): TGTGCCAGCAGCCCGGGAAGACAGAAGACCCAGTACTTC. The chain uses TRBV7-9 and TRBJ2-5; D tentatively reads TRBD1 or TRBD2 (5 bases each). Germline CDR1 is SEHNR and CDR2 is FQNEAQ (reference sequence). Trimming took off 5 bases at V and 6 bases at J, with 13 bases between the two ends. The CDR3 sequence is 13 residues long.

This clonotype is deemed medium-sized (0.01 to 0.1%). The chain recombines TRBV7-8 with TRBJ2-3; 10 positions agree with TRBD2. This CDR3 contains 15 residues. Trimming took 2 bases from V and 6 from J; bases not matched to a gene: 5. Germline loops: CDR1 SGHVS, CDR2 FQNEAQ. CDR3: CASSLIAGGSDTQYF. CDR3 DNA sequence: TGTGCCAGCAGCTTAATAGCGGGGGGTTCGGATACGCAGTATTTT.

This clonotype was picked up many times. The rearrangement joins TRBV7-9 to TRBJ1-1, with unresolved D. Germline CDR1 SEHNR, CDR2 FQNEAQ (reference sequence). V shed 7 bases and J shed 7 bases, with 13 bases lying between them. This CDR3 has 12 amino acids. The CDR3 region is CASTNTDGEAFF. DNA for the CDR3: TGTGCCAGCACTAATACGGACGGTGAAGCTTTCTTT.

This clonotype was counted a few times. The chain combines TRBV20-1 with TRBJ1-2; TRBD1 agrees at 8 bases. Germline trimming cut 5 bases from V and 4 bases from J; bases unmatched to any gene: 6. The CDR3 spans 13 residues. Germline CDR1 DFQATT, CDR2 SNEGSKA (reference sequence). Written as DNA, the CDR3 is TGCAGTGCTCCTAACAGGGGGGGCTATGGCTACACCTTC. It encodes CSAPNRGGYGYTF.

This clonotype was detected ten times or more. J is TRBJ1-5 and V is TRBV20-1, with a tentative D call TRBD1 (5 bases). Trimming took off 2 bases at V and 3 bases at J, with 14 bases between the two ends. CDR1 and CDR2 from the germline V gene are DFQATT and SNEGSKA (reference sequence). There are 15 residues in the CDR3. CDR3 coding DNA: TGCAGTGCTAGAATCCCGGGGGGTCTCAATCAGCCCCAGCATTTT. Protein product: CSARIPGGLNQPQHF.

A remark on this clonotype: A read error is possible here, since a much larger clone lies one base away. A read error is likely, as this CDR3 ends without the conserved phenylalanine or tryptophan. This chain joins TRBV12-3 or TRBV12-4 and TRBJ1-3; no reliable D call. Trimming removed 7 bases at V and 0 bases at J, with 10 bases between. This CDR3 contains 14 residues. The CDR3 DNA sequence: TGTGCCAGCACCCTCGACACCTCTGGAAACACCATATATTCT. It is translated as CASTLDTSGNTIYS.

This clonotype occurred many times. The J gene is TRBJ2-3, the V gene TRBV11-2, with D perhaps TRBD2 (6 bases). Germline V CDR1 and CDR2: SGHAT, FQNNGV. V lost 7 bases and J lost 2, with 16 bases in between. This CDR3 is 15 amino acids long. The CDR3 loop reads CASIALGLATDTQYF. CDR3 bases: TGTGCCAGCATCGCACTGGGACTTGCCACAGATACGCAGTATTTT. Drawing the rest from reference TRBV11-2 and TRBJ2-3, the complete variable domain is EAGVAQSPRYKIIEKRQSVAFWCNPISGHATLYWYQQILGQGPKLLIQFQNNGVVDDSQLPKDRFSAERLKGVDSTLKIQPAKLEDSAVYLCASIALGLATDTQYFGPGTRLTVL.

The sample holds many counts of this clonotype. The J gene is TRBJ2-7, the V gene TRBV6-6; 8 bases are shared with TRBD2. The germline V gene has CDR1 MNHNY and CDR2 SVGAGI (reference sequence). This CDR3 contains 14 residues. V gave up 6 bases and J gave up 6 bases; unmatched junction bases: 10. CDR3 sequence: CASSPGTRGSEQYF. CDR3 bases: TGTGCCAGCAGCCCCGGGACTAGGGGATCCGAGCAGTACTTC.

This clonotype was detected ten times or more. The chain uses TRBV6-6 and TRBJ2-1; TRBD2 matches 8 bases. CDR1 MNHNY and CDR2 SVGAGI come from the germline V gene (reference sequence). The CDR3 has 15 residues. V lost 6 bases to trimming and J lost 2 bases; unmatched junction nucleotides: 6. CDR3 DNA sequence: TGTGCCAGCAGCGATTCGGGGGGGACCTACAATGAGCAGTTCTTC. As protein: CASSDSGGTYNEQFF.

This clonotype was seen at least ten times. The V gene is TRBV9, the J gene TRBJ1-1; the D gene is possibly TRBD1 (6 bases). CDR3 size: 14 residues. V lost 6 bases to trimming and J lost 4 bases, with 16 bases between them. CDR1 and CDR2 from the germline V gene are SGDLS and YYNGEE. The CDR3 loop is CASNQGGMGTEAFF. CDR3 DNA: TGTGCCAGCAACCAAGGGGGAATGGGCACTGAAGCTTTCTTT.

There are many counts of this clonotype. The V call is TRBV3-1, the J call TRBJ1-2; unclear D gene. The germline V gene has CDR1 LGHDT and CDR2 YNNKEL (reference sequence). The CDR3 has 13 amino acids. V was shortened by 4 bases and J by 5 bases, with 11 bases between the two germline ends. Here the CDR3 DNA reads TGTGCCAGCAGCCCGTCTGGGAGGTATGGCTACACCTTC. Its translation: CASSPSGRYGYTF.

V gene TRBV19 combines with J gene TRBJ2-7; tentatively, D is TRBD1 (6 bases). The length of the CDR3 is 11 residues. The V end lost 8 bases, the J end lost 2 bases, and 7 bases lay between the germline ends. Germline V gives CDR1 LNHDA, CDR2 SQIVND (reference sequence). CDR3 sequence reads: CASSGAYEQYF. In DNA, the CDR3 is TGTGCCAGTTCAGGGGCCTACGAGCAGTACTTC.

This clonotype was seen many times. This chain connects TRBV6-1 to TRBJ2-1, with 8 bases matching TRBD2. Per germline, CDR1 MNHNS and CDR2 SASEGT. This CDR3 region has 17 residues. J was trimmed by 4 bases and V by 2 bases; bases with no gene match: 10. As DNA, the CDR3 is TGTGCCAGCAGTGAACTTAGAGGCGGGGGGCGGTACAATGAGCAGTTCTTC. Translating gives CASSELRGGGRYNEQFF.

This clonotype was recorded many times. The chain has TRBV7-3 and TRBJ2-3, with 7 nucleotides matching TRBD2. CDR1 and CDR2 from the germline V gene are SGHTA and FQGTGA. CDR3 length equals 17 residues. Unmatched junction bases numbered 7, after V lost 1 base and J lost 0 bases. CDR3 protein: CASSLIGSGASTDTQYF. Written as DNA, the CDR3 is TGTGCCAGCAGCTTAATCGGCAGCGGGGCTAGCACAGATACGCAGTATTTT. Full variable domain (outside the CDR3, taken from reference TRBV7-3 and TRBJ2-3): GAGVSQTPSNKVTEKGKYVELRCDPISGHTALYWYRQSLGQGPEFLIYFQGTGAADDSGLPNDRFFAVRPEGSVSTLKIQRTERGDSAVYLCASSLIGSGASTDTQYFGPGTRLTVL.